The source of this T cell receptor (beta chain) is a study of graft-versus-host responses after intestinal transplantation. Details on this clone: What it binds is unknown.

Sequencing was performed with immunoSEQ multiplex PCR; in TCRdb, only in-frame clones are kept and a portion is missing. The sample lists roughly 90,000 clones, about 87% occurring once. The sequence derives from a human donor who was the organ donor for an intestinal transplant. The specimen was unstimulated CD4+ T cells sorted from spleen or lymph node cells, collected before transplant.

CDR3 protein: CASSFLVSYEQYF. CDR3 DNA sequence: TGTGCCAGCAGCTTTCTTGTCTCCTACGAGCAGTACTTC. The chain couples TRBV5-5 to TRBJ2-7; D call uncertain. This CDR3 is 13 amino acids long. With 2 bases removed from V and 0 bases from J, the gap between germline ends came to 6 bases. CDR1 is SGHKS and CDR2 is YYEKEE in the germline V gene (reference sequence).